Below, 15 T cell receptor beta chains from the same sample are listed, as sequenced in a study of T cells after yellow fever vaccination. MiXCR, run by TCRdb on the 5' RACE reads, gives a single entry per CDR3 protein. The sample carries tens of thousands of distinct CDR3 sequences, around 7% recorded once. The source material was CD8+ T cells sorted from PBMCs, sampled roughly 10 days after the first yellow fever vaccination. Receptor source: a man aged 18-30 years who received the YFV17D yellow fever vaccine.

This clonotype was seen only a few times. This chain joins TRBV11-2 and TRBJ2-3; either TRBD1 or TRBD2 may supply D (6 bases each). The CDR3 has 19 residues. V dropped 5 bases and J dropped 4 bases, with 28 bases sitting between them. Germline-derived CDR1 and CDR2 are SGHAT and FQNNGV. In nucleotides, the CDR3 is TGTGCCAGCAGCCGTCCCGGGGGCGGTGGGGCTTGGGGGGCAGATACGCAGTATTTT. It specifies CASSRPGGGGAWGADTQYF.

The V and J genes are TRBV4-1 and TRBJ2-2; D might be TRBD1 (7 bases). Trimming cost V 0 bases and J 4 bases, with 15 bases left between them. This CDR3 spans 17 amino acids. Germline CDR1 reads MGHRA; CDR2 reads YSYEKL. The CDR3 loop reads CASSQDPGGPGTGELFF. CDR3 DNA sequence: TGCGCCAGCAGCCAAGATCCAGGGGGGCCGGGCACCGGGGAGCTGTTTTTT.

This chain uses TRBV7-9 with TRBJ2-3, with D perhaps TRBD1 or TRBD2 (7 bases each). Germline CDR1 SEHNR, CDR2 FQNEAQ (reference sequence). Trimming shortened V by 4 bases and J by 5 bases, and 13 bases separated the two germline ends. The CDR3 consists of 14 residues. The CDR3: CASSSQGEGDTQYF. Here the CDR3 DNA reads TGTGCCAGCAGCTCCCAGGGGGAGGGAGATACGCAGTATTTT.

This clonotype has only a few counts. The chain carries TRBV6-5 and TRBJ2-5; tentative D call: TRBD2 (6 bases). This CDR3 region has 16 residues. V dropped 4 bases and J dropped 3 bases, with 18 bases sitting between them. Germline CDR1 MNHEY, CDR2 SVGAGI. Here the CDR3 DNA reads TGTGCCAGCAGTTTCCTCTTAGCGGCAACCGAAGAGACCCAGTACTTC. Its translation: CASSFLLAATEETQYF.

This clonotype showed up many times. This chain links TRBV5-5 with TRBJ2-5; D might be TRBD1 (5 bases). Germline V gene sequence: CDR1 SGHKS, CDR2 YYEKEE (reference sequence). This CDR3 spans 15 amino acids. Trimming took off 0 bases at V and 5 bases at J, with 14 bases between the two ends. The CDR3 loop is CASSLVMGLGETQYF. CDR3 nucleotides: TGTGCCAGCAGCTTGGTGATGGGGCTGGGGGAGACCCAGTACTTC.

This clonotype was picked up many times. The rearrangement joins TRBV4-3 to TRBJ1-1; D is uncertain. The ends were cut back, 0 bases at V and 6 bases at J, with 8 bases in the middle. CDR1 is LGHNA and CDR2 is YSLEER in the germline V gene. This CDR3 has 13 residues. CDR3 region: CASSQDSAAEAFF. CDR3 sequence (DNA): TGCGCCAGCAGCCAAGATTCTGCAGCTGAAGCTTTCTTT.

This clonotype was picked up many times. The chain is built from TRBV7-9 and TRBJ2-7; D not certain. The CDR3 loop spans 12 amino acids. Looked up from germline, CDR1 is SEHNR and CDR2 is FQNEAQ (reference sequence). Trimming removed 1 base at V and 7 bases at J, with 8 bases between. CDR3 in DNA: TGTGCCAGCAGCTTAGGAAATGGGGAGCAGTACGTC. Translation: CASSLGNGEQYV.

There are many counts of this clonotype. The V call is TRBV29-1, the J call TRBJ2-7; D might be TRBD1 (6 bases). V lost 7 bases to trimming and J lost 7 bases, with 14 bases between them. Per germline, CDR1 SQVTM and CDR2 ANQGSEA. This CDR3 contains 11 residues. The CDR3 sequence: CSAGAGHEQYF. The CDR3 DNA reads as TGCAGCGCAGGGGCGGGTCATGAGCAGTACTTC.

V and J are TRBV30 and TRBJ2-4; TRBD2 aligns across 7 bases. J lost 4 bases, V lost 1 base, and 7 bases had no gene match. The length of the CDR3 is 15 residues. Germline CDR1 GTSNPN, CDR2 SVGIG (reference sequence). CDR3: CAWSGASGRKNIQYF. DNA for the CDR3: TGTGCCTGGAGTGGGGCTAGCGGCCGTAAAAACATTCAGTACTTC.

This clonotype was detected ten times or more. The chain has TRBV27 and TRBJ2-1; 13 nucleotides agree with TRBD2. Germline CDR1 reads MNHEY; CDR2 reads SMNVEV (reference sequence). V trimming: 7 bases; J trimming: 7 bases; junction bases outside the gene matches: 7. CDR3 length: 15 amino acids. This CDR3 reads CASTPGTSGANEQFF. CDR3 sequence (DNA): TGTGCCAGCACCCCGGGGACTAGCGGGGCGAATGAGCAGTTCTTC.

This rearrangement joins TRBV6-2 or TRBV6-3 to TRBJ2-2; the D gene could be TRBD1 or TRBD2 (6 bases each). Between the trimmed V and J ends, which lost 10 bases and 7 bases, there was a span of 13 bases. Germline CDR1 MNHEY, CDR2 SVGEGT. The CDR3 has 12 residues. For the CDR3, the DNA is TGTGCCACCCAGGAGGGGGACGGGGAGCTGTTTTTT. This codes for CATQEGDGELFF.

The V gene is TRBV7-2, the J gene TRBJ1-2; D gene uncertain. Germline V CDR1 and CDR2: SGHTA, FQGNSA. CDR3 length: 14 amino acids. The V end was cut by 1 base, the J end by 4 bases, with 10 bases between. The CDR3 sequence is CASSLGGNPYGYTF. The DNA of the CDR3 is TGTGCCAGCAGCTTAGGGGGAAATCCCTATGGCTACACCTTC.

The sample holds many counts of this clonotype. The chain combines TRBV12-5 with TRBJ2-1; 10 positions agree with TRBD1. This CDR3 is 14 amino acids long. In germline, CDR1 is LGHNT, CDR2 FRNRAP. V lost 5 bases to trimming and J lost 8 bases; unmatched junction nucleotides: 6. The CDR3 DNA reads as TGTGCTAGTGGTACCGGGACAGGGGTCCATGAGCAGTTCTTC. As protein: CASGTGTGVHEQFF.

This clonotype occurred many times. The chain recombines TRBV6-1 with TRBJ2-7; D might be TRBD2 (7 bases). Germline loops: CDR1 MNHNS, CDR2 SASEGT. V gave up 8 bases and J gave up 6 bases, with 17 bases separating them. The CDR3 contains 13 residues. CDR3 coding DNA: TGTGCCAGCCACCAGGTGGGAGGGGGCGAGCAGTACTTC. Protein product: CASHQVGGGEQYF.

This clonotype was picked up many times. The genes are TRBV15 and TRBJ1-1, with a weak D call TRBD1 (5 bases). This CDR3 contains 15 residues. V lost 8 bases and J 1 base, leaving 17 bases between the germline ends. Germline CDR1 reads LNHNV; CDR2 reads YYDKDF (reference sequence). The CDR3, as DNA: TGTGCCACCGGCTCGGGGGGGATTAGGAACACTGAAGCTTTCTTT. Encoded protein: CATGSGGIRNTEAFF.